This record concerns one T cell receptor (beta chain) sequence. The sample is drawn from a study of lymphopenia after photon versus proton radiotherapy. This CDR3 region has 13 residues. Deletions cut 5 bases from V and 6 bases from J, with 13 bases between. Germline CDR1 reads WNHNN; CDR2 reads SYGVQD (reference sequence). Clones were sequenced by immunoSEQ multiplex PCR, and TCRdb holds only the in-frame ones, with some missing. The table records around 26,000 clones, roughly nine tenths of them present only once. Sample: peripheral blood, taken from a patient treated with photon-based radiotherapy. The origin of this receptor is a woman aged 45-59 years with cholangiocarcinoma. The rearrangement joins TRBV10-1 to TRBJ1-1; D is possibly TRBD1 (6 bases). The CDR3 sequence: CASSPGGSAEAFF. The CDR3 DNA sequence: TGCGCCAGCAGTCCCGGGGGCTCGGCTGAAGCTTTCTTT.